This T cell receptor (beta chain) derives from a study of human T cells and chemical hapten exposure. Germline V gene sequence: CDR1 SGHVS, CDR2 FNYEAQ. The CDR3 extends over 16 amino acids. The ends were cut back, 5 bases at V and 1 base at J, with 16 bases in the middle. The time point here: pre-sensitization, week 0. Treatment described: therapeutic diphenylcyclopropenone sensitization with weekly scalp DPC. Ahead of each patch test application, blood was drawn. The study's findings and limits: After DPC sensitization, TCRs above 1 in 1000 frequency showed no change.

TCRdb re-analysed the RACE reads in MiXCR, keeping a single row per CDR3 protein. The sample includes about 110,000 distinct CDR3 sequences, less than 15% seen only once; the top ten take 1.5% to 2%. This clonotype has more than one count but fewer than ten. Its antigen remains unidentified. The sequenced sample was whole blood, obtained in connection with sensitization to the hapten diphenylcyclopropenone (DPC). The receptor was isolated from a woman between 45 and 60 years old with alopecia areata. Some clones in this sample may be carry-over from other donors' samples. This chain joins TRBV7-6 and TRBJ2-3; possibly TRBD2 for D (6 bases). CDR3 amino acids: CASSIGWDSGTDTQYF. DNA for the CDR3: TGTGCCAGCAGCATAGGCTGGGACTCAGGCACAGATACGCAGTATTTT.